This T cell receptor (beta chain) was sequenced for a study of T cells in narcolepsy. Concerning this clone: Antigen unknown.

General study results and limits: Comparing one patient's CSF and blood CD4+ clonotypes highlighted HCRT- and TRIB2-specific autoreactive clonotypes. In some patient and control memory CD4+ samples, autoreactive clones were absent.

The CDR3 has 13 amino acids. Trimming stripped 0 bases from V and 7 bases from J, with 7 bases between. The germline V gene has CDR1 LGHNA and CDR2 YSLEER. The data were produced by immunoSEQ multiplex PCR, yet TCRdb's version contains in-frame clones alone and is incomplete. Altogether around 32,000 clones are present, about four fifths being singletons, with the ten largest covering roughly 0.7%. This clonotype was obtained from a human donor in good health. The V call is TRBV4-3, the J call TRBJ1-5; D unresolved. Specimen: memory (CD45RA-) CD4+ T cells from blood. The CDR3 is CASSQEIGQPQHF. In DNA, the CDR3 is TGCGCCAGCAGCCAAGAGATCGGGCAGCCCCAGCATTTT.